These 15 T cell receptor beta chains were sequenced from one sample in a study of blood T cell repertoires in COVID-19. Here immunoSEQ multiplex PCR was the method, and the copy in TCRdb shows in-frame clones only, minus some. The sample lists roughly 100,000 clones; 65% to 80% were seen once. The specimen was peripheral blood. The origin of the receptors is a woman between 65 and 79 years old with acute or convalescent COVID-19.

The genes are TRBV6-4 and TRBJ1-4, with D perhaps TRBD1 (5 bases). CDR3 length equals 14 residues. Germline V lookup: CDR1 MRHNA, CDR2 SNTAGT. V dropped 4 bases and J dropped 3 bases, with 9 bases sitting between them. Written as DNA, the CDR3 is TGTGCCAGCAGTGCGGGGGTAGCTAATGAAAAACTGTTTTTT. Amino acid sequence: CASSAGVANEKLFF.

This clone was observed a handful of times. The chain joins TRBV5-1 to TRBJ1-1, with D uncertain. CDR3 length equals 15 residues. V dropped 0 bases and J dropped 3 bases, with 12 bases sitting between them. Germline V gene sequence: CDR1 SGHRS, CDR2 YFSETQ. CDR3 sequence reads: CASSLAQGGYTEAFF. CDR3 in DNA: TGCGCCAGCAGCTTGGCACAAGGCGGGTACACTGAAGCTTTCTTT.

The rearrangement joins TRBV18 to TRBJ1-1, with TRBD1 as a possible D gene (5 bases). Germline CDR1 KGHSH, CDR2 LQKENI. The CDR3 has 17 residues. Trimming removed 0 bases at V and 1 base at J, with 15 bases between. The CDR3 DNA sequence: TGTGCCAGCTCACCACCGATGGGCCTCGGGGGGAACACTGAAGCTTTCTTT. Residues: CASSPPMGLGGNTEAFF. Full variable domain (rest looked up from reference TRBV18 and TRBJ1-1): NAGVMQNPRHLVRRRGQEARLRCSPMKGHSHVYWYRQLPEEGLKFMVYLQKENIIDESGMPKERFSAEFPKEGPSILRIQQVVRGDSAAYFCASSPPMGLGGNTEAFFGQGTRLTVV.

V is TRBV18 and J is TRBJ2-3; 12 bases are shared with TRBD2. The length of the CDR3 is 16 residues. V lost 3 bases and J lost 3; bases outside the gene matches: 4. CDR1 KGHSH and CDR2 LQKENI come from the germline V gene. The CDR3 DNA follows: TGTGCCAGCTCACCGTCGCTAGCGGGGGGGACAGATACGCAGTATTTT. Amino acids: CASSPSLAGGTDTQYF. Filled out from reference TRBV18 and TRBJ2-3, the complete variable domain reads NAGVMQNPRHLVRRRGQEARLRCSPMKGHSHVYWYRQLPEEGLKFMVYLQKENIIDESGMPKERFSAEFPKEGPSILRIQQVVRGDSAAYFCASSPSLAGGTDTQYFGPGTRLTVL.

This clone was found once. CDR3 region: CASSPQGGLAVEQYF. For the CDR3, the DNA is TGTGCCAGCAGTCCTCAAGGGGGACTAGCGGTCGAGCAGTACTTC. V usage is TRBV6-5 and J usage is TRBJ2-7, with 11 bases aligning to TRBD2. CDR3 length equals 15 residues. V shed 5 bases, J shed 6 bases, and the junction held 9 bases outside the gene matches. CDR1 and CDR2 from the germline V gene are MNHEY and SVGAGI.

The J gene is TRBJ1-1, the V gene TRBV5-1; 8 bases line up with TRBD1. The CDR3 is 14 residues long. Germline lookup yields CDR1 SGHRS and CDR2 YFSETQ. V lost 3 bases to trimming and J lost 4 bases; unmatched junction nucleotides: 5. CDR3 protein: CASSWTGSVTEAFF. CDR3 nucleotide sequence: TGCGCCAGCAGCTGGACAGGGTCGGTCACTGAAGCTTTCTTT.

There are a few counts of this clone. The chain carries TRBV5-1 and TRBJ2-3; 8 bases match TRBD1. With 4 bases clipped from V and 2 bases from J, the junction kept 6 bases outside the gene matches. Germline V lookup: CDR1 SGHRS, CDR2 YFSETQ. The CDR3 extends over 15 amino acids. CDR3 protein: CASSPGQAYTDTQYF. The CDR3 DNA reads as TGCGCCAGCAGCCCGGGACAGGCCTACACAGATACGCAGTATTTT.

The genes are TRBV28 and TRBJ1-4; TRBD1 is a possible D gene (5 bases). Trimming left V 2 bases short and J 8 bases short, with 15 bases between. The CDR3 is 15 residues long. CDR1 MDHEN and CDR2 SYDVKM come from the germline V gene. The CDR3 sequence is CASSLVTGGTEKLFF. CDR3 DNA sequence: TGTGCCAGCAGTTTAGTAACGGGGGGTACCGAAAAACTGTTTTTT.

The chain has TRBV5-6 and TRBJ2-1, with TRBD1 matching over 8 bases. Trimming at V came to 4 bases and at J to 6 bases, leaving 3 bases not matched to a gene. CDR1 SGHDT and CDR2 YYEEEE come from the germline V gene. CDR3 length equals 13 residues. CDR3 bases: TGTGCCAGCAGCCTTGGACAGGGCAATGAGCAGTTCTTC. Amino acid sequence: CASSLGQGNEQFF.

The V and J genes are TRBV29-1 and TRBJ2-7, with 8 nucleotides matching TRBD1. J lost 0 bases, V lost 7 bases, and 5 bases had no gene match. Germline V CDR1 and CDR2: SQVTM, ANQGSEA. The CDR3 spans 13 residues. This CDR3 is CSARTGLSYEQYF. CDR3 nucleotides: TGCAGCGCCCGGACAGGGCTCTCCTACGAGCAGTACTTC.

V and J are TRBV10-1 and TRBJ2-2; TRBD1 agrees at 10 bases. The germline V gene encodes CDR1 WNHNN and CDR2 SYGVQD (reference sequence). The CDR3 length is 17 residues. V was pared by 0 bases and J by 2 bases, with 3 bases of the junction left unmatched. The CDR3 reads CASSESGTGVNTGELFF. The CDR3 nucleotides read TGCGCCAGCAGTGAGTCGGGGACAGGGGTTAACACCGGGGAGCTGTTTTTT.

This rearrangement joins TRBV5-1 to TRBJ1-5; D is ambiguous. The CDR3 length is 14 residues. Between the trimmed V and J ends, which lost 0 bases and 6 bases, there was a span of 10 bases. Germline V gives CDR1 SGHRS, CDR2 YFSETQ. The CDR3, as DNA: TGCGCCAGCAGCTTGGACAGTCCTCTTCAGCCCCAGCATTTT. Its translation is CASSLDSPLQPQHF.

The chain couples TRBV18 to TRBJ1-2; possibly TRBD1 for D (5 bases). Germline CDR1 is KGHSH and CDR2 is LQKENI. V lost 4 bases to trimming and J lost 5 bases, with 14 bases between them. This CDR3 contains 14 residues. CDR3 sequence reads: CASSQGIKEYGYTF. The CDR3 bases are TGTGCCAGCTCACAGGGGATAAAGGAGTATGGCTACACCTTC.

This clone was seen only a few times. The rearrangement uses TRBV5-1 and TRBJ2-3, with 11 bases aligning to TRBD2. Per the germline V gene, CDR1 is SGHRS and CDR2 is YFSETQ. J lost 2 bases, V lost 4 bases, and 6 bases had no gene match. This CDR3 is built from 16 residues. The CDR3 DNA reads TGCGCCAGCAGCATAGGGACTAGCGGCTACACAGATACGCAGTATTTT. Translated, it gives CASSIGTSGYTDTQYF.

The chain combines TRBV6-2 or TRBV6-3 with TRBJ1-2, with TRBD1 as a possible D gene (6 bases). This CDR3 has 14 residues. Trimming took 4 bases from V and 4 from J, leaving 13 bases between them. In germline, CDR1 is MNHEY, CDR2 SVGEGT. The CDR3 protein is CASSSRTALYGYTF. CDR3 in DNA: TGTGCCAGCAGTTCAAGGACAGCGCTCTATGGCTACACCTTC.